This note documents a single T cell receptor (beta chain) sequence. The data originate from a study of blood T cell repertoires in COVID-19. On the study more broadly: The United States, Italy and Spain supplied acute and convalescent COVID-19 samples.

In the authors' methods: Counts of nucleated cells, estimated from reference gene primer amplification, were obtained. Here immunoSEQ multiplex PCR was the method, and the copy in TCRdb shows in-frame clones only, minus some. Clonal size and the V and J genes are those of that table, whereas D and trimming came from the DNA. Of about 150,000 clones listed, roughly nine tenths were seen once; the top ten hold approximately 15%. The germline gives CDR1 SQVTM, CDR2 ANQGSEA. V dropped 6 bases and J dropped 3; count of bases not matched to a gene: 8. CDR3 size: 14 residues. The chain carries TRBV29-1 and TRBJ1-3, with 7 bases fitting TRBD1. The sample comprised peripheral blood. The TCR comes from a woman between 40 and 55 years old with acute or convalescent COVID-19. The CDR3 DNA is TGCAGCGTCTCGATGGGGACAGTTGGAAACACCATATATTTT. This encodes CSVSMGTVGNTIYF.